Listed below are T cell receptor beta chains from one sample, sequenced in a study of T cells in Graves' hyperthyroidism and ophthalmopathy. TCRdb re-derived calls from the multiplex PCR reads in MiXCR, one entry per CDR3 protein. The sample includes more than 450,000 distinct CDR3 sequences, around 20% seen only once; the top ten take 47%. Sequenced input: blood. Receptors originate from a man aged 35 to 55 with Graves' ophthalmopathy. CDR3s include the opening cysteine and the closing phenylalanine or tryptophan. The D gene is left open where the match is weak. Rows may omit the clone size; those that give it use once, few, many or a size class.

J,size,V,D,DNA,CDR3
TRBJ2-3,many,TRBV3-1,-,TGTGCCAGCAGCCCCACGGGGATAGGGGCCACAGATACGCAGTATTTT,CASSPTGIGATDTQYF
TRBJ2-3,-,TRBV15,TRBD2,TGTGCCACCAGCGGCCATCTAGCGGGAGGGCCAGCAGATACGCAGTATTTT,CATSGHLAGGPADTQYF
TRBJ2-3,few,TRBV6-1,TRBD1,TGTGCCAGCAGTGCTGGACAGGTTATGGGTACGCAGTATTTT,CASSAGQVMGTQYF
TRBJ1-4,few,TRBV6-1,-,TGTGCCAGCAGGGGAACCGCAACTAATGAAAAACTGTTTTTT,CASRGTATNEKLFF
TRBJ1-6,many,TRBV11-2,TRBD1,TGTGCCAGCTCAAGGGACAGGGTGAATTCACCCCTCCACTTT,CASSRDRVNSPLHF
TRBJ2-3,many,TRBV5-1,-,TGCGCCAGCAGCTTACCTGAAGCCGATACGCAGTATTTT,CASSLPEADTQYF
TRBJ1-4,few,TRBV4-2,-,TGTGCCAGCAGCCAAGATCGAGGTGATGAACTGTTTTTT,CASSQDRGDELFF
TRBJ2-7,many,TRBV7-8,-,TGTGCCAGCAGCGGTGGAGGAGGAAAGTACGAGCAGTACTTC,CASSGGGGKYEQYF
TRBJ2-2,few,TRBV29-1,TRBD2,TGCAGCGCCCGAAGGCAAGCGGGGGGCACCGGGGAGCTGTTTTTT,CSARRQAGGTGELFF
TRBJ1-6,-,TRBV5-1,-,TGCGCCAGCAGCTTGCGGAATGAACAGGGTGCCTATAATTCACCCCTCCACTTT,CASSLRNEQGAYNSPLHF
TRBJ2-2,-,TRBV4-2,-,TGTGCCAGCAGCCAAAGCCCCGGGGAGCTGTTTTTT,CASSQSPGELFF
TRBJ2-1,-,TRBV27,TRBD1,TGTGCCAGCCGAAAGCGGAGGCAGGGGGCTTACAATGAGCAGTTCTTC,CASRKRRQGAYNEQFF
TRBJ2-7,many,TRBV6-1,-,TGTGCCAGCAGTTCTCGGACAGACCTTACCTACGAGCAGTACTTC,CASSSRTDLTYEQYF
TRBJ2-3,many,TRBV3-1,-,TGTGCCAGCAGCCAAGATTGGAGAGATACGCAGTATTTT,CASSQDWRDTQYF
TRBJ2-2,few,TRBV7-9,-,TGTGCCAGCAGCCCCACATCAGGGGGGGACACCGGGGAGCTGTTTTTT,CASSPTSGGDTGELFF
TRBJ1-2,-,TRBV6-9,TRBD1,TGTGCCAGCAGGTTCATTTCCGGGACAGGGCCCCAGATGGCTAGGACCTTC,CASRFISGTGPQMARTF
TRBJ2-3,few,TRBV7-9,-,TGTGCCAGCAGCTTAGAGGGGAAGACGGATACGCAGTATTTT,CASSLEGKTDTQYF
TRBJ2-2,-,TRBV28,-,TGTGCCAGCAGTTATGGTCAGAACACCGGGGAGCTGTTTTTT,CASSYGQNTGELFF
TRBJ1-2,-,TRBV28,-,TGTGCCATTGACCAGGGGTTAGCTAACTATGGCTACACCTTC,CAIDQGLANYGYTF
TRBJ1-1,many,TRBV12-3/TRBV12-4,TRBD1,TGTGCCAGCAGTCCCACCTTGGGACAGGGCCCTGAAGCTTTCTTT,CASSPTLGQGPEAFF
TRBJ2-7,-,TRBV7-9,-,TGTGCCAGCACCCCCATCTACAACGGCTACGAGCAGTACTTC,CASTPIYNGYEQYF
TRBJ2-7,many,TRBV6-2/TRBV6-3,TRBD2,TGTGCCAGCAAACCGGGTCTCGCGGGGGTTAACTACGAGCAGTACTTC,CASKPGLAGVNYEQYF
TRBJ2-5,many,TRBV7-9,-,TGTGCCAGCAGACGCACCACTGGAGGGCAAGAGACCCAGTACTTC,CASRRTTGGQETQYF
TRBJ2-3,-,TRBV10-2,-,TGCGCCAGCAGTGAGAACTCATATACGCAGTATTTT,CASSENSYTQYF
TRBJ1-1,-,TRBV14,-,TGTGCCAGCAGCCGAGACATTCATATCTCTGAAGCTTTCTTT,CASSRDIHISEAFF
TRBJ2-5,many,TRBV18,-,TGTGCCAGCTCACCACCAAGAGGAGCCTCAAGGGAGACCCAGTACTTC,CASSPPRGASRETQYF
TRBJ1-1,few,TRBV6-1,-,TGTGCCAGCAGTTTTGATGAGGGCACTGAAGCTTTCTTT,CASSFDEGTEAFF
TRBJ1-3,-,TRBV3-1,-,TGTGCCAGCAGCCAAGCGACGGGGCACTCTGGAAACACCATATATTTT,CASSQATGHSGNTIYF
TRBJ2-2,-,TRBV24-1,TRBD2,TGTACCACCAGTGATTTTAGCGGGAGCCTCCAAGCCGGGGAGCTGTTTTTT,CTTSDFSGSLQAGELFF
TRBJ1-2,few,TRBV2,-,TGTGCCAGCCTTCCTTATGACAGTCTCTATGGCTACACCTTC,CASLPYDSLYGYTF
TRBJ2-7,many,TRBV5-1,TRBD1,TGCGCCAGCAGCTCGGACAGGACCTTCTACGAGCAGTACTTC,CASSSDRTFYEQYF
TRBJ2-1,few,TRBV24-1,TRBD2,TGTGCCACCGGGCTAGCGGGAGGAAATGAGCAGTTCTTC,CATGLAGGNEQFF
TRBJ2-2,-,TRBV5-5,-,TGTGCCAGCAGCAAGAGTCAGACTAGTACGTACGCCGGGGAGCTGTTTTTT,CASSKSQTSTYAGELFF
TRBJ1-5,-,TRBV6-2/TRBV6-3,-,TGTGCCAGCAGTTCCTTGGGGGCCCCCAATCAGCCCCAGCATTTT,CASSSLGAPNQPQHF
TRBJ2-7,-,TRBV30,TRBD2,TGTGCCTGGAGGGCTAGCGGGTACGAGCAGTACTTC,CAWRASGYEQYF
TRBJ1-4,-,TRBV15,-,TGTGCCACCAGCAGAGATATCGGAGCGTTAAATGAAAAACTGTTTTTT,CATSRDIGALNEKLFF
TRBJ2-7,-,TRBV27,TRBD2,TGTGCCAGCAAAAGCGGGAGCTACGAGCAGTACTTC,CASKSGSYEQYF